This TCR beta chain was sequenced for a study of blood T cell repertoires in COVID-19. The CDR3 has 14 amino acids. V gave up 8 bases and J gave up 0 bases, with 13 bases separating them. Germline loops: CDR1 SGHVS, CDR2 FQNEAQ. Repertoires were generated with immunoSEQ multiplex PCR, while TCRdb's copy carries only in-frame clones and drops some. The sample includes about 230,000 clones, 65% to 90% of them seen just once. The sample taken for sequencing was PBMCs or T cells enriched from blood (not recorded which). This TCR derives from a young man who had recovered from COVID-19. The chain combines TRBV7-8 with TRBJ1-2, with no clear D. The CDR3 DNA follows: TGTGCCAGCTCCGTTACTCGAGCTAACTATGGCTACACCTTC. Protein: CASSVTRANYGYTF.